The 28 T cell receptor beta chains given below trace back to one sample, sequenced in a study of OX40 agonist ivuxolimab in advanced cancers. Profiling relied on immunoSEQ multiplex PCR, and the TCRdb table lists in-frame clones only, not all of them. The table has 39,000 or so clones, around 92% seen once; the top ten hold roughly 0.53%. The sequencing used CD4+ or CD8+ T cells sorted from blood, collected in a trial of the OX40 agonist ivuxolimab. The receptors stem from an adult with an advanced solid tumor such as melanoma, head and neck, liver or kidney cancer.

The CDR3 nucleotides are TGTGCCAGCAGTGAACGGAGTAGGGACAGGGGATATGGCTACACCTTC. Its protein product is CASSERSRDRGYGYTF. The V and J genes are TRBV6-1 and TRBJ1-2; 10 nucleotides match TRBD1. V gave up 2 bases and J gave up 5 bases; unmatched junction bases: 8. This CDR3 region has 16 residues. Germline CDR1 reads MNHNS; CDR2 reads SASEGT.

The chain recombines TRBV4-1 with TRBJ2-5; no firm D call. The CDR3 runs 15 residues. The V and J ends lost 4 bases and 4 bases respectively, with 16 bases between them. Germline V gives CDR1 MGHRA, CDR2 YSYEKL. CDR3 loop: CASSRARIASETQYF. The CDR3 DNA follows: TGCGCCAGCAGCCGGGCCCGGATAGCCTCAGAGACCCAGTACTTC.

The rearrangement joins TRBV5-4 to TRBJ2-3, with D hard to call. This CDR3 comprises 14 residues. The V end was cut by 3 bases, the J end by 2 bases, with 10 bases between. Germline loops: CDR1 SGHNT, CDR2 YYREEE (reference sequence). CDR3 in amino acids: CASSSVSYTDTQYF. The CDR3 bases are TGTGCCAGCAGCTCAGTTAGCTACACAGATACGCAGTATTTT.

The rearrangement uses TRBV7-2 and TRBJ1-1; weak D call: TRBD1 (5 bases). The CDR3 runs 15 residues. From germline, CDR1 is SGHTA and CDR2 FQGNSA. V was trimmed by 4 bases and J by 5 bases, leaving 17 bases between them. The CDR3 region is CASSWIRDRGTEAFF. In nucleotides, the CDR3 is TGTGCCAGCAGCTGGATCCGGGACCGAGGGACTGAAGCTTTCTTT.

The chain joins TRBV5-4 to TRBJ2-6; a weak D match, TRBD2 (6 bases). The V and J ends lost 7 bases and 4 bases respectively, with 18 bases between them. Germline CDR1 is SGHNT and CDR2 is YYREEE (reference sequence). This CDR3 spans 16 amino acids. CDR3 sequence reads: CASFWRGPPGANVLTF. Here the CDR3 DNA reads TGTGCCAGCTTCTGGCGGGGTCCCCCCGGGGCCAACGTCCTGACTTTC.

The V call is TRBV7-2, the J call TRBJ1-5; D is undetermined. Germline assignment: CDR1 SGHTA and CDR2 FQGNSA. The V end lost 5 bases, the J end lost 0 bases, and 11 bases lay between the germline ends. This CDR3 contains 15 residues. The CDR3 DNA is TGTGCCAGCAGCCAAAGGGCAACTAGCAATCAGCCCCAGCATTTT. It is translated as CASSQRATSNQPQHF.

This chain links TRBV7-9 with TRBJ2-1; D gene uncertain. CDR1 and CDR2 from the germline V gene are SEHNR and FQNEAQ (reference sequence). CDR3 length: 12 amino acids. V lost 5 bases to trimming and J lost 3 bases, with 5 bases between them. The CDR3 DNA sequence: TGTGCCAGCAGCGGTGACTACAATGAGCAGTTCTTC. Translated: CASSGDYNEQFF.

V and J are TRBV7-2 and TRBJ2-2; D not certain. V was cut by 0 bases and J by 5 bases, with 7 bases left in between. Germline V CDR1 and CDR2: SGHTA, FQGNSA. This CDR3 contains 14 residues. CDR3 amino acids: CASSLAFRTGELFF. The DNA for the CDR3 is TGTGCCAGCAGCTTAGCGTTCAGGACCGGGGAGCTGTTTTTT.

This clone occurred once. The chain couples TRBV5-4 to TRBJ1-2; no clear D. Germline CDR1 reads SGHNT; CDR2 reads YYREEE (reference sequence). Between the trimmed V and J ends, which lost 4 bases and 2 bases, there was a span of 15 bases. The CDR3 is 15 amino acids. The CDR3 spells CASSPAVGANYGYTF. CDR3 sequence (DNA): TGTGCCAGCAGCCCTGCGGTGGGAGCCAACTATGGCTACACCTTC.

The chain is built from TRBV7-2 and TRBJ1-1; a possible D gene is TRBD1 (5 bases). The germline gives CDR1 SGHTA, CDR2 FQGNSA. V lost 2 bases and J 5 bases, leaving 12 bases between the germline ends. The CDR3 extends over 14 amino acids. The CDR3 sequence is CASSLMRGETEAFF. CDR3 sequence (DNA): TGTGCCAGCAGCTTAATGCGGGGGGAGACTGAAGCTTTCTTT.

CDR3 sequence reads: CASSQDNGRLYF. CDR3 in DNA: TGCGCCAGCAGCCAAGATAACGGTCGACTTTACTTC. V gene TRBV4-1 combines with J gene TRBJ2-7; D unresolved. This CDR3 has 12 amino acids. V lost 0 bases to trimming and J lost 13 bases, with 13 bases between them. CDR1 and CDR2 (germline): MGHRA, YSYEKL.

The chain joins TRBV7-6 to TRBJ1-4; no firm D call. V shed 5 bases and J shed 7 bases, with 11 bases lying between them. CDR1 and CDR2 from the germline V gene are SGHVS and FNYEAQ. CDR3 length equals 13 residues. The CDR3 loop is CASSPFPGEKLFF. The DNA for the CDR3 is TGTGCCAGCAGCCCCTTCCCGGGTGAAAAACTGTTTTTT. Combining the CDR3 with reference TRBV7-6 and TRBJ1-4 gives the whole variable domain GAGVSQSPRYKVTKRGQDVALRCDPISGHVSLYWYRQALGQGPEFLTYFNYEAQQDKSGLPNDRFSAERPEGSISTLTIQRTEQRDSAMYRCASSPFPGEKLFFGSGTQLSVL.

The chain combines TRBV6-5 with TRBJ1-1; weak D call: TRBD1 (6 bases). CDR1 and CDR2 (germline): MNHEY, SVGAGI. Deletions cut 6 bases from V and 4 bases from J, with 18 bases between. The CDR3 runs to 15 residues. CDR3 protein: CASSNRVYGITEAFF. The CDR3 nucleotides are TGTGCCAGCAGCAACAGGGTTTATGGAATCACTGAAGCTTTCTTT.

V usage is TRBV27 and J usage is TRBJ2-1, with no clear D. Germline values: CDR1 MNHEY, CDR2 SMNVEV (reference sequence). The CDR3 runs to 13 residues. Trimming took 3 bases from V and 4 from J, leaving 7 bases between them. CDR3 nucleotide sequence: TGTGCCAGCAGTTTTACCAATTACAATGAGCAGTTCTTC. Amino acids: CASSFTNYNEQFF.

V gene TRBV16 combines with J gene TRBJ1-2, with D perhaps matching TRBD1 (5 bases). CDR1 and CDR2 (germline): KGHSY, FQNENV. CDR3 length: 14 residues. The V end lost 6 bases, the J end lost 8 bases, and 19 bases lay between the germline ends. This CDR3 reads CASRPGRSLGGYTF. The CDR3 DNA follows: TGTGCCAGCAGACCGGGACGCTCACTGGGCGGCTACACCTTC.

This clone has a handful of counts. The CDR3 loop is CASSFQSGRSTGELFF. The DNA for the CDR3 is TGCGCCAGCAGCTTTCAATCGGGTCGCTCTACCGGGGAGCTGTTTTTT. The rearrangement links TRBV5-1 to TRBJ2-2; D unclear. CDR1 SGHRS and CDR2 YFSETQ come from the germline V gene. V gave up 2 bases and J gave up 5 bases, with 16 bases separating them. The CDR3 runs to 16 residues.

V gene TRBV30 combines with J gene TRBJ2-1; weak D call: TRBD2 (5 bases). Trimming shortened V by 3 bases and J by 7 bases, and 7 bases separated the two germline ends. The CDR3 loop spans 11 amino acids. The germline V gene has CDR1 GTSNPN and CDR2 SVGIG (reference sequence). The CDR3 DNA reads TGTGCCTGGAGGCGGGTTAATGAGCAGTTCTTC. Protein sequence: CAWRRVNEQFF.

This chain connects TRBV6-5 to TRBJ2-5; 7 nucleotides match TRBD1. J gave up 1 base and V 6 bases, and 5 bases lay outside the gene matches. The CDR3 has 14 amino acids. The germline CDR1 and CDR2 sequences are MNHEY and SVGAGI. CDR3 DNA sequence: TGTGCCAGCAGCTTGGACAGGAGCCAAGAGACCCAGTACTTC. It codes for CASSLDRSQETQYF.

The CDR3 coding sequence is TGCGCCAGCAGCTTAAGACAGGACCAAGAGACCCAGTACTTC. Its protein is CASSLRQDQETQYF. The chain carries TRBV5-1 and TRBJ2-5; weak D call: TRBD1 (6 bases). V was pared by 2 bases and J by 0 bases, with 8 bases between. From germline, CDR1 is SGHRS and CDR2 YFSETQ. This CDR3 contains 14 residues.

This sequence joins TRBV5-1 and TRBJ2-1; D assignment may be TRBD1 or TRBD2 (6 bases each). The CDR3 sequence is 18 residues long. V was clipped by 4 bases and J by 7 bases, with 27 bases between them. Germline V gene lookup returns CDR1 SGHRS and CDR2 YFSETQ. The CDR3 bases are TGCGCCAGCAGCGCTAATCCCGGGGGCCGCGCCCGGACGAATGAGCAGTTCTTC. Amino acid sequence: CASSANPGGRARTNEQFF.

V and J are TRBV7-2 and TRBJ1-2; D is possibly TRBD1 (5 bases). Germline-derived CDR1 and CDR2 are SGHTA and FQGNSA. V was pared by 0 bases and J by 8 bases, with 16 bases between. This CDR3 contains 15 residues. The CDR3 coding sequence is TGTGCCAGCAGCTTAGCGGACACCTCCCGAAGGGGCTACACCTTC. Translation gives CASSLADTSRRGYTF.

This chain joins TRBV6-1 and TRBJ1-2, with D perhaps matching TRBD1 (5 bases). This CDR3 is 15 amino acids long. In germline, CDR1 is MNHNS, CDR2 SASEGT. Trimming left V 7 bases short and J 3 bases short, with 18 bases between. CDR3 nucleotides: TGTGCCAGCAACCCCGCGAGCGGGGGACACTATGGCTACACCTTC. Translated, it gives CASNPASGGHYGYTF.

The chain is built from TRBV11-3 and TRBJ1-2; tentatively, D is TRBD1 (6 bases). Germline V gene data show CDR1 as SGHNT and CDR2 as YENEEA. The CDR3 consists of 15 residues. V was trimmed by 5 bases and J by 8 bases, leaving 21 bases between them. The CDR3 region has the DNA TGTGCCAGCAGCCCGGACAGCCCCGGGGTTGGGGGCTACACCTTC. Amino acid sequence: CASSPDSPGVGGYTF.

The gene calls are TRBV6-1 and TRBJ2-2; 8 nucleotides line up with TRBD1. Germline values: CDR1 MNHNS, CDR2 SASEGT. The J segment lost 1 base and the V segment lost 5 bases, leaving 3 bases of the junction unmatched. The CDR3 extends over 15 amino acids. The DNA of the CDR3 is TGTGCCAGCAGTCCCGGACAGGGGAACACCGGGGAGCTGTTTTTT. Residues: CASSPGQGNTGELFF.

V is TRBV11-2 and J is TRBJ1-2; no clear D. CDR3 length: 12 amino acids. Germline CDR1 is SGHAT and CDR2 is FQNNGV. V was trimmed by 2 bases and J by 6 bases, leaving 7 bases between them. This CDR3 reads CASSLLLNGYTF. CDR3 nucleotide sequence: TGTGCCAGCAGCTTATTACTAAATGGCTACACCTTC.

The V gene is TRBV6-5, the J gene TRBJ1-4; tentatively, D is TRBD1 (5 bases). The CDR3 runs to 12 residues. V was trimmed by 5 bases and J by 15 bases, leaving 16 bases between them. Germline V gene lookup returns CDR1 MNHEY and CDR2 SVGAGI. The chain's CDR3 is CASSRGEGQVFF. The CDR3 DNA reads TGTGCCAGCAGTCGGGGAGAGGGGCAGGTGTTTTTT.

The rearrangement joins TRBV5-1 to TRBJ2-7; D is perhaps TRBD2 (6 bases). Germline loops: CDR1 SGHRS, CDR2 YFSETQ. The CDR3 covers 16 residues. Between the trimmed V and J ends, which lost 2 bases and 3 bases, there was a span of 18 bases. CDR3: CASSLPPGLSFYEQYF. The CDR3 coding sequence is TGCGCCAGCAGCTTACCTCCGGGACTTAGTTTCTACGAGCAGTACTTC. Looking up the rest from reference TRBV5-1 and TRBJ2-7 gives the full variable domain: KAGVTQTPRYLIKTRGQQVTLSCSPISGHRSVSWYQQTPGQGLQFLFEYFSETQRNKGNFPGRFSGRQFSNSRSEMNVSTLELGDSALYLCASSLPPGLSFYEQYFGPGTRLTVT.

V gene TRBV5-8 combines with J gene TRBJ1-2, with 7 nucleotides matching TRBD1. Germline loops: CDR1 SGHTS, CDR2 YDEGEE. The CDR3 has 14 amino acids. V gave up 4 bases and J gave up 3 bases; unmatched junction bases: 6. The CDR3 DNA is TGTGCCAGCAGCCCATGGGGACAGTACTATGGCTACACCTTC. As protein: CASSPWGQYYGYTF. The full variable domain, its missing parts supplied by reference TRBV5-8 and TRBJ1-2, is EAGVTQSPTHLIKTRGQQATLRCSPISGHTSVYWYQQALGLGLQFLLWYDEGEERNRGNFPPRFSGRQFPNYSSELNVNALELEDSALYLCASSPWGQYYGYTFGSGTRLTVV.